A single sample gave rise to the 18 T cell receptor beta chains below, sequenced in a study of CD8+ T cells in alopecia areata. cDNA reverse transcribed from extracted RNA served as the sequencing template. Method: immunoSEQ multiplex PCR; TCRdb's copy keeps in-frame clones and lacks some. The sample has roughly 130,000 clones, 58% seen once. The sample in question was CD4+ T cells sorted from blood, obtained at week 0. The source is a human donor with alopecia areata.

This clone was recorded only once. This chain joins TRBV7-7 and TRBJ2-4, with D possibly TRBD2 on 5 matching bases. This CDR3 is built from 13 residues. CDR1 and CDR2 (germline): SSHAT, FNYEAQ (reference sequence). V lost 10 bases, J lost 9 bases, and 19 bases lay in between. The DNA for the CDR3 is TGTGCCAACCCCTTGGACGGCGGGTCCATTCAGTACTTC. Translating gives CANPLDGGSIQYF.

This sequence joins TRBV29-1 and TRBJ2-6; TRBD1 is a possible D gene (6 bases). Germline assignment: CDR1 SQVTM and CDR2 ANQGSEA. V lost 2 bases and J lost 2, with 22 bases in between. This CDR3 contains 19 residues. CDR3 sequence reads: CSVEQEPGTSHPGANVLTF. As DNA, the CDR3 is TGCAGCGTTGAACAAGAACCCGGGACATCTCACCCTGGGGCCAACGTCCTGACTTTC. The full variable domain, completed using reference TRBV29-1 and TRBJ2-6, is SAVISQKPSRDICQRGTSLTIQCQVDSQVTMMFWYRQQPGQSLTLIATANQGSEATYESGFVIDKFPISRPNLTFSTLTVSNMSPEDSSIYLCSVEQEPGTSHPGANVLTFGAGSRLTVL.

The chain combines TRBV5-1 with TRBJ2-5, with 11 nucleotides matching TRBD1. Germline CDR1 and CDR2: SGHRS and YFSETQ. Trimming at V came to 1 base and at J to 2 bases, leaving 4 bases not matched to a gene. The CDR3 covers 16 residues. The CDR3 DNA follows: TGCGCCAGCAGCTTGCCGGGGACAGGGGGTCAAGAGACCCAGTACTTC. Residues: CASSLPGTGGQETQYF.

This clone was counted only a few times. The chain combines TRBV27 with TRBJ1-5; D is possibly TRBD1 (5 bases). This CDR3 spans 12 amino acids. Trimming removed 6 bases at V and 4 bases at J, with 7 bases between. Germline V gene data show CDR1 as MNHEY and CDR2 as SMNVEV (reference sequence). The CDR3 sequence is CASRAGNQPQHF. CDR3 coding DNA: TGTGCCAGCAGGGCAGGGAATCAGCCCCAGCATTTT.

The chain is built from TRBV30 and TRBJ2-5; a possible D gene is TRBD2 (6 bases). Germline V gene sequence: CDR1 GTSNPN, CDR2 SVGIG (reference sequence). The CDR3 contains 14 residues. Trimming took 2 bases from V and 4 from J, leaving 14 bases between them. The CDR3 sequence: CAWSSDYVRETQYF. In DNA, the CDR3 is TGTGCCTGGAGTTCGGACTATGTGAGAGAGACCCAGTACTTC.

The rearrangement uses TRBV10-3 and TRBJ2-5; D might be TRBD1 (5 bases). The CDR3 totals 13 residues. In germline, CDR1 is ENHRY, CDR2 SYGVKD. V gave up 6 bases and J gave up 8 bases, with 16 bases separating them. The CDR3 DNA follows: TGTGCCATCAGCGAGGATAAGGGGTTAACCCAGTACTTC. This encodes CAISEDKGLTQYF.

The chain is built from TRBV7-9 and TRBJ2-1; D remains unclear. Germline V gives CDR1 SEHNR, CDR2 FQNEAQ (reference sequence). This CDR3 has 13 amino acids. Deletions cut 3 bases from V and 4 bases from J, with 7 bases between. The CDR3 is CASSFYRYNEQFF. The CDR3 nucleotides are TGTGCCAGCAGCTTTTACCGTTACAATGAGCAGTTCTTC.

This clone is a singleton in its sample. The rearrangement links TRBV5-1 to TRBJ2-1; 8 bases fit TRBD2. V shed 1 base, J shed 8 bases, and the junction held 2 bases outside the gene matches. This CDR3 has 13 residues. CDR1 is SGHRS and CDR2 is YFSETQ in the germline V gene. The CDR3, as DNA: TGCGCCAGCAGCTTGAGCGGGGGCGATGAGCAGTTCTTC. This gives the protein CASSLSGGDEQFF. The complete variable domain, with remaining parts taken from reference TRBV5-1 and TRBJ2-1, reads KAGVTQTPRYLIKTRGQQVTLSCSPISGHRSVSWYQQTPGQGLQFLFEYFSETQRNKGNFPGRFSGRQFSNSRSEMNVSTLELGDSALYLCASSLSGGDEQFFGPGTRLTVL.

In DNA, the CDR3 is TGCGCCAGCAGCCAAGTTGTAGGCGGTTACACAGATACGCAGTATTTT. It specifies CASSQVVGGYTDTQYF. V usage is TRBV4-3 and J usage is TRBJ2-3; D is uncertain. V was pared by 1 base and J by 2 bases, with 13 bases between. The CDR3 consists of 16 residues. The germline gives CDR1 LGHNA, CDR2 YSLEER.

The chain has TRBV6-5 and TRBJ2-1; possibly TRBD1 or TRBD2 for D (5 bases each). V dropped 0 bases and J dropped 9 bases, with 18 bases sitting between them. Germline CDR1 MNHEY, CDR2 SVGAGI. The CDR3 loop spans 16 amino acids. CDR3 nucleotides: TGTGCCAGCAGTTACTCGAAGGGATCGGGGCCAGGTGAGCAGTTCTTC. Residues: CASSYSKGSGPGEQFF.

The J gene is TRBJ2-7, the V gene TRBV14; the D gene is possibly TRBD1 (6 bases). Deletions cut 1 base from V and 3 bases from J, with 10 bases between. The CDR3 has 14 residues. From germline, CDR1 is SGHDN and CDR2 FVKESK. CDR3 protein: CASSQVLDSYEQYF. For the CDR3, the DNA is TGTGCCAGCAGCCAAGTCTTGGACAGCTACGAGCAGTACTTC.

The chain has TRBV7-3 and TRBJ2-6, with D perhaps TRBD2 (6 bases). From germline, CDR1 is SGHTA and CDR2 FQGTGA. This CDR3 is built from 16 residues. Trimming removed 3 bases from V and 4 bases from J, with 13 bases in between. The CDR3 loop reads CASSLTPSAGANVLTF. The CDR3 bases are TGTGCCAGCAGCTTGACCCCTAGCGCGGGGGCCAACGTCCTGACTTTC.

This clone was found once. The chain links TRBV4-3 to TRBJ1-5, with unresolved D. V shed 0 bases and J shed 5 bases, with 11 bases lying between them. Germline V gene sequence: CDR1 LGHNA, CDR2 YSLEER. This CDR3 spans 15 amino acids. CDR3 in DNA: TGCGCCAGCAGCCAAGATCCAGGTATCCATCAGCCCCAGCATTTT. This gives the protein CASSQDPGIHQPQHF.

The V gene is TRBV7-2, the J gene TRBJ2-3; no reliable D call. CDR3 size: 13 residues. Germline CDR1 reads SGHTA; CDR2 reads FQGNSA. With 1 base removed from V and 1 base from J, the gap between germline ends came to 3 bases. CDR3 DNA: TGTGCCAGCAGCTTAGTTCGCACAGATACGCAGTATTTT. Translating it yields CASSLVRTDTQYF. The full variable domain, completed using reference TRBV7-2 and TRBJ2-3, is GAGVSQSPSNKVTEKGKDVELRCDPISGHTALYWYRQSLGQGLEFLIYFQGNSAPDKSGLPSDRFSAERTGGSVSTLTIQRTQQEDSAVYLCASSLVRTDTQYFGPGTRLTVL.

The genes are TRBV4-3 and TRBJ1-4; D remains unclear. The CDR3 totals 16 residues. Trimming left V 0 bases short and J 8 bases short, with 16 bases between. Germline V CDR1 and CDR2: LGHNA, YSLEER. CDR3 sequence (DNA): TGCGCCAGCAGCCAAGAGACGGGCAGAGGGAAGGAAAAACTGTTTTTT. Its translation is CASSQETGRGKEKLFF.

This chain joins TRBV27 and TRBJ2-3; D gene unclear. CDR1 MNHEY and CDR2 SMNVEV come from the germline V gene (reference sequence). Trimming took 0 bases from V and 6 from J, leaving 7 bases between them. CDR3 length: 13 residues. CDR3 protein: CASSLSRGDTQYF. The CDR3 bases are TGTGCCAGCAGTTTATCGAGAGGTGATACGCAGTATTTT.

The chain uses TRBV7-9 and TRBJ1-1, with TRBD1 matching 9 bases. J gave up 5 bases and V 11 bases, and 9 bases lay outside the gene matches. The length of the CDR3 is 13 residues. The germline CDR1 and CDR2 sequences are SEHNR and FQNEAQ (reference sequence). This CDR3 reads CAGQGTGRTEAFF. DNA of the CDR3: TGTGCCGGCCAAGGGACAGGGCGGACTGAAGCTTTCTTT.

The chain is built from TRBV6-5 and TRBJ1-5; possibly TRBD1 for D (5 bases). CDR1 is MNHEY, CDR2 SVGAGI, per germline. CDR3 length equals 14 residues. Between the trimmed V and J ends, which lost 5 bases and 5 bases, there was a span of 13 bases. The CDR3 nucleotides read TGTGCCAGCAGTGAACAGGTGGCGGATCAGCCCCAGCATTTT. This codes for CASSEQVADQPQHF.